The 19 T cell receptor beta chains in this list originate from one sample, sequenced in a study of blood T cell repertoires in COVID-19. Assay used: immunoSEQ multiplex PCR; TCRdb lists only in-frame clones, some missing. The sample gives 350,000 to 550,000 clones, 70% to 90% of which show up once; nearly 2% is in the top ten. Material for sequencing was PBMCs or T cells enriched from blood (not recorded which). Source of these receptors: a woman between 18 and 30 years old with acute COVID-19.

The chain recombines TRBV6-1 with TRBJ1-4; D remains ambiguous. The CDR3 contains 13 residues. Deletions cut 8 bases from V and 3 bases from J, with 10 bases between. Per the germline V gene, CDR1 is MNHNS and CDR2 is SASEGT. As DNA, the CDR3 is TGTGCCAGCGTTATAAGAGCTAATGAAAAACTGTTTTTT. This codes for CASVIRANEKLFF.

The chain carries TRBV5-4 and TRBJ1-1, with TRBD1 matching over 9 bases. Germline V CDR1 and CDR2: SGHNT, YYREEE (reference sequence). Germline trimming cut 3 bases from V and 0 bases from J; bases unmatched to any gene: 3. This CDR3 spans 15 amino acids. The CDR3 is CASSWGTGMNTEAFF. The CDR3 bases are TGTGCCAGCAGCTGGGGGACAGGGATGAACACTGAAGCTTTCTTT.

CDR3 in amino acids: CASSQDSSVRETQYF. The CDR3 bases are TGCGCCAGCAGCCAAGACTCTAGCGTCCGAGAGACCCAGTACTTC. This rearrangement joins TRBV4-3 to TRBJ2-5; D perhaps matches TRBD2 (6 bases). The V and J ends lost 0 bases and 4 bases respectively, with 12 bases between them. The CDR3 is made up of 15 amino acids. Germline V gene sequence: CDR1 LGHNA, CDR2 YSLEER.

In DNA form, the CDR3 reads TGTGCCAGCAGTCGACACCCGGGGGCTTTCTTT. Its protein product is CASSRHPGAFF. The gene calls are TRBV6-5 and TRBJ1-1; the D is unclear. Trimming removed 5 bases at V and 11 bases at J, with 12 bases between. CDR1 and CDR2 (germline): MNHEY, SVGAGI. The CDR3 is 11 amino acids.

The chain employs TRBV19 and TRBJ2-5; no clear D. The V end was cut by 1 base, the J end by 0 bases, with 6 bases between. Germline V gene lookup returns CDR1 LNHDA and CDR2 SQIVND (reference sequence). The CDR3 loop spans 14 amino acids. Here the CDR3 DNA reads TGTGCCAGTAGTATAGGGCCAGACCAAGAGACCCAGTACTTC. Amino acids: CASSIGPDQETQYF.

The CDR3 DNA is TGTGCCAGCTCAAAAGGGGGCGACATACCCAATGAGCAGTTCTTC. Its protein product is CASSKGGDIPNEQFF. The chain couples TRBV7-2 to TRBJ2-1; 7 nucleotides match TRBD1. CDR3 size: 15 residues. The germline V gene encodes CDR1 SGHTA and CDR2 FQGNSA. J was trimmed by 6 bases and V by 8 bases; bases with no gene match: 13.

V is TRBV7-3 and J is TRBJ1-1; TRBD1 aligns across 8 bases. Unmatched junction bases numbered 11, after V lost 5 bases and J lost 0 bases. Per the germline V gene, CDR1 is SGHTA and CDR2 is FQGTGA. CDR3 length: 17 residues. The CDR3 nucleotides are TGTGCCAGCAGCCCCTCTGGACAGGGCATCATGAACACTGAAGCTTTCTTT. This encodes CASSPSGQGIMNTEAFF.

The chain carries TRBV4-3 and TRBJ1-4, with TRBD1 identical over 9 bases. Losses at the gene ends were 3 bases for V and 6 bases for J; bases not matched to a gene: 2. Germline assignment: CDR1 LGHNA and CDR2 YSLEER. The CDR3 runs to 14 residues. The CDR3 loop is CASSQGQGHEKLFF. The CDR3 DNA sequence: TGCGCCAGCAGCCAGGGACAGGGACATGAAAAACTGTTTTTT.

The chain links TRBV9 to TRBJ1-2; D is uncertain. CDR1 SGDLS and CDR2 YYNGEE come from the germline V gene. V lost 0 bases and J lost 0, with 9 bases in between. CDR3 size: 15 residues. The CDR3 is CASSVGAEANYGYTF. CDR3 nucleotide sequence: TGTGCCAGCAGCGTAGGAGCCGAAGCTAACTATGGCTACACCTTC.

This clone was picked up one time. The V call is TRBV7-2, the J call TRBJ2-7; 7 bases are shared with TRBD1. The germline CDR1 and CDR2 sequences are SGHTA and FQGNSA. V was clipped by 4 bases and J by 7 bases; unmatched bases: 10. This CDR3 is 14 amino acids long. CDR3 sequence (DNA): TGTGCCAGCAGCTACAACCCACAGGGGTATGAGCAGTACTTC. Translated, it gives CASSYNPQGYEQYF. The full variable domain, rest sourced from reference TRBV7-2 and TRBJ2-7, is GAGVSQSPSNKVTEKGKDVELRCDPISGHTALYWYRQSLGQGLEFLIYFQGNSAPDKSGLPSDRFSAERTGGSVSTLTIQRTQQEDSAVYLCASSYNPQGYEQYFGPGTRLTVT.

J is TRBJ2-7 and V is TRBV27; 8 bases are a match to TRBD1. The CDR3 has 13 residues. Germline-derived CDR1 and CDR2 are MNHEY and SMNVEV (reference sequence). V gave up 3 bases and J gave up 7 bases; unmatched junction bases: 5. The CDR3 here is CASSLAGGGEQYF. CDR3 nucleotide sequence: TGTGCCAGCAGTTTGGCAGGGGGCGGTGAGCAGTACTTC.

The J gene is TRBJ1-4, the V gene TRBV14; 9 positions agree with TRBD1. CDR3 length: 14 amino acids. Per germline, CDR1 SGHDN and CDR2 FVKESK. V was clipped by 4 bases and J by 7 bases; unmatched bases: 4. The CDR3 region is CASSPQGAGEKLFF. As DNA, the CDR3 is TGTGCCAGCAGCCCACAGGGGGCGGGTGAAAAACTGTTTTTT.

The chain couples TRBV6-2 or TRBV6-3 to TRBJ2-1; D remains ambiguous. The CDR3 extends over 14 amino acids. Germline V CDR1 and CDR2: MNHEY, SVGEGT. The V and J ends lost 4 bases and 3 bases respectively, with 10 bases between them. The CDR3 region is CASSFVSNYNEQFF. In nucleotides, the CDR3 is TGTGCCAGCAGTTTTGTGAGCAACTACAATGAGCAGTTCTTC.

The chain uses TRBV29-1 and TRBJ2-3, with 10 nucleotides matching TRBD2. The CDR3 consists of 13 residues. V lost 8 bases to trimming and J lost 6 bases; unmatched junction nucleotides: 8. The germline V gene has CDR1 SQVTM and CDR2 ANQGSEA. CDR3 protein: CSTSTSGIDTQYF. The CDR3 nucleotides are TGCAGCACATCTACTAGCGGGATTGATACGCAGTATTTT.

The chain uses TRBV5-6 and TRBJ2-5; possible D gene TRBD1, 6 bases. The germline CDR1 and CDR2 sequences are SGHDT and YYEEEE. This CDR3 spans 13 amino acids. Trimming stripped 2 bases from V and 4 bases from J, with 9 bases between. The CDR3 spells CASSLRGRETQYF. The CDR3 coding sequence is TGTGCCAGCAGCTTAAGGGGGAGAGAGACCCAGTACTTC.

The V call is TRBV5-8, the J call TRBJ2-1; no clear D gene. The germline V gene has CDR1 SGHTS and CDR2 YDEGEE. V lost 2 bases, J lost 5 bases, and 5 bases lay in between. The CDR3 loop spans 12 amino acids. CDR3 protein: CASSFRDNEQFF. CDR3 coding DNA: TGTGCCAGCAGCTTTCGTGACAATGAGCAGTTCTTC.

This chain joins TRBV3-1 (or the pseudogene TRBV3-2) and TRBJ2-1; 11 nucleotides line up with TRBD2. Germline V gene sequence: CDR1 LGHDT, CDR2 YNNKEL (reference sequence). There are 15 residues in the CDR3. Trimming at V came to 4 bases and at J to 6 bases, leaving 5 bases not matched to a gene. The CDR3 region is CASSPLAGAINEQFF. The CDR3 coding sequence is TGTGCCAGCAGCCCACTAGCGGGGGCCATCAATGAGCAGTTCTTC.

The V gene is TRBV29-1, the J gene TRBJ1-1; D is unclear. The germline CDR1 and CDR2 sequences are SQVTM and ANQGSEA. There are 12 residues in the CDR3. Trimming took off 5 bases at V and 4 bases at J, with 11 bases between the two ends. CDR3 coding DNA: TGCAGCGTTCCAAACGGTACCACTGAAGCTTTCTTT. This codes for CSVPNGTTEAFF.

CDR3 DNA: TGTGCCAGCAGCGTAGAATCGACACCCAGCCAAGAGACCCAGTACTTC. Amino acid sequence: CASSVESTPSQETQYF. The genes are TRBV9 and TRBJ2-5; no firm D call. This CDR3 region has 16 residues. From germline, CDR1 is SGDLS and CDR2 YYNGEE. Deletions cut 0 bases from V and 1 base from J, with 13 bases between.